This T cell receptor (beta chain) is from a study of shared clonotypes between healthy human individuals. This clone has only one observation. As yet, its antigen is unknown. With V trimmed by 3 bases and J by 5 bases, 8 bases remained unmatched. Germline V lookup: CDR1 KGHSH, CDR2 LQKENI. The CDR3 extends over 15 amino acids. A CD45RA-negative memory subset and a CD45RA+ naive subset were separated from the CD4+ cells. General study results and limits: Only blood underwent sampling, and tissue repertoires likely differ.

Replicate PCRs from sorted subsets contained approximately 220 ng DNA, which is 31,000 or so T cell genomes. The assay was immunoSEQ multiplex PCR, and TCRdb's table has in-frame clones only and misses some. The data contain over 2 million clones, about nine tenths of them singletons. Sequencing was performed on naive CD4+ T cells from PBMCs. As to subset: CD45RA+ positively selected. The chain combines TRBV18 with TRBJ1-2; TRBD1 matches 8 bases. The TCR originated in a man aged 18 to 30 in good health. Some clones in this sample may be carry-over from other donors' samples. CDR3 coding DNA: TGTGCCAGCTCACCGGGGGACAGGCAGGCTTATGGCTACACCTTC. This codes for CASSPGDRQAYGYTF.